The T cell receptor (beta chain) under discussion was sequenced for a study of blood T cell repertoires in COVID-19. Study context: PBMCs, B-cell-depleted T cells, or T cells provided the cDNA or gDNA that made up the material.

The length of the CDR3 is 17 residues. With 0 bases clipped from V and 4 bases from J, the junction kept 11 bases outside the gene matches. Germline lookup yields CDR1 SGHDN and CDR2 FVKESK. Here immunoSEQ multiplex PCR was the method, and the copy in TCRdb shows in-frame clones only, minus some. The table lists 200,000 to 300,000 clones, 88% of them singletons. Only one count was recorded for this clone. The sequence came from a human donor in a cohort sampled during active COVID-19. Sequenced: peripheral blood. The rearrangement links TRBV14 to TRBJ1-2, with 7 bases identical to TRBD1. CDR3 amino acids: CASSQDLITGALYGYTF. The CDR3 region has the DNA TGTGCCAGCAGCCAAGATCTAATTACAGGGGCCCTCTATGGCTACACCTTC.